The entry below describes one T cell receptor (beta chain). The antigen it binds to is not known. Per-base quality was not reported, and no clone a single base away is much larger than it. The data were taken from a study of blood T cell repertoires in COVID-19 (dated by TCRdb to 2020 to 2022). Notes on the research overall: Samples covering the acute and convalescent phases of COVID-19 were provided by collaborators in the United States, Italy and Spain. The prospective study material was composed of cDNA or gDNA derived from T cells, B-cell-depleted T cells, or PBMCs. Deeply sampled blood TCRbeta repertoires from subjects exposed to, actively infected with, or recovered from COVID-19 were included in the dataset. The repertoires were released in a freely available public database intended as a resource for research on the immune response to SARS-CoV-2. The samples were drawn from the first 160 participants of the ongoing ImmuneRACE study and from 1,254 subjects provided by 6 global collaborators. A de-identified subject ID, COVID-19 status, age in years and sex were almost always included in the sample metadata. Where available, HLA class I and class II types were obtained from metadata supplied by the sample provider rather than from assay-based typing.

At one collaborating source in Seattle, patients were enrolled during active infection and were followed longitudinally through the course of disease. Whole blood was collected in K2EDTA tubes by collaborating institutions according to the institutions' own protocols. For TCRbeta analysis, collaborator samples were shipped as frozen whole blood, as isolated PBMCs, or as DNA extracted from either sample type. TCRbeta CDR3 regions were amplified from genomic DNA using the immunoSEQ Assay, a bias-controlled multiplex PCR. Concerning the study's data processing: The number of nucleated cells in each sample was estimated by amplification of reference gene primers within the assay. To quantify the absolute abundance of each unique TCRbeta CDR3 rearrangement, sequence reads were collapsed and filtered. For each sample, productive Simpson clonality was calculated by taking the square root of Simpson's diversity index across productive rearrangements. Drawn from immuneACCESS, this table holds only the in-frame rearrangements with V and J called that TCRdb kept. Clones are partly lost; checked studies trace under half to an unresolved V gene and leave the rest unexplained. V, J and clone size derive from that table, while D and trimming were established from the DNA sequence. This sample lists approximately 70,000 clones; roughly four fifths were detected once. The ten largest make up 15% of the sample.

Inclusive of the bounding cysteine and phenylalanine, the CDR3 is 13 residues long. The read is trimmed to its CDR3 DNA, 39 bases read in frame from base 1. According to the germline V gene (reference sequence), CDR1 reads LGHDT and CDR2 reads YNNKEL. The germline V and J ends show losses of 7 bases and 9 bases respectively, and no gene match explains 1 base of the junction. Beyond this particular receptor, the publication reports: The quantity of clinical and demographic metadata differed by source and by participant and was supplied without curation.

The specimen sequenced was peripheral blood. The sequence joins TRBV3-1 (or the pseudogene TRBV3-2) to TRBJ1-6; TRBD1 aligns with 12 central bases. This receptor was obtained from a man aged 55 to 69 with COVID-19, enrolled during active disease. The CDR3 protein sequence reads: CASKGQGASPLHF. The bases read TGTGCCAGCAAGGGACAGGGGGCTTCACCCCTCCACTTT.